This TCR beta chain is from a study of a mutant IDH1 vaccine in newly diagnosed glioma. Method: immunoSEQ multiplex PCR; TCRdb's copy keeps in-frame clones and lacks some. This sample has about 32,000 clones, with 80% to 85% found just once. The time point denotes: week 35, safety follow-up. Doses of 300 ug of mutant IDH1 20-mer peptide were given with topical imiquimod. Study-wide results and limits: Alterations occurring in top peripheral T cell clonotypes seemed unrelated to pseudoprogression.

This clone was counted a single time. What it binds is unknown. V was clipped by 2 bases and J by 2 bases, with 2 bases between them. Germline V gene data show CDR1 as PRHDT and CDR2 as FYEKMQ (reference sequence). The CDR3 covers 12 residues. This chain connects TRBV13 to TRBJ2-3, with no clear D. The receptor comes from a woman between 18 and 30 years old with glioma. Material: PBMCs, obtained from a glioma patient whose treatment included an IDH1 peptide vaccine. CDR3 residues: CASSLLTDTQYF. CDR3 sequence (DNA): TGTGCCAGCAGCTTACTCACAGATACGCAGTATTTT.